These 15 T cell receptor beta chains share one sample of origin, sequenced in a study of blood T cell repertoires in COVID-19. Only in-frame clones appear in the TCRdb table, and some are missing; sequencing was by immunoSEQ multiplex PCR. The data show 230,000 or so clones, roughly nine tenths seen once. The sample was PBMCs or T cells enriched from blood (not recorded which). The receptors come from a young woman who had recovered from COVID-19.

This sequence joins TRBV11-2 and TRBJ1-6, with 7 bases fitting TRBD1. The germline V gene encodes CDR1 SGHAT and CDR2 FQNNGV. With V trimmed by 4 bases and J by 6 bases, 6 bases remained unmatched. CDR3 length equals 15 residues. CDR3 sequence reads: CASSSRQGTNSPLHF. For the CDR3, the DNA is TGTGCCAGCAGCTCTAGACAGGGAACTAATTCACCCCTCCACTTT.

The chain couples TRBV10-3 to TRBJ1-1; 8 bases align to TRBD1. V shed 4 bases and J 1 base; nucleotides not matched to a gene: 5. This CDR3 region has 15 residues. The V gene's germline CDR1 is ENHRY and CDR2 SYGVKD. The CDR3 spells CAISGTGTENTEAFF. CDR3 DNA sequence: TGTGCCATCAGTGGGACAGGGACTGAGAACACTGAAGCTTTCTTT.

This clone has just one count. The chain combines TRBV7-9 with TRBJ2-1, with TRBD2 matching over 7 bases. J was trimmed by 4 bases and V by 5 bases; bases with no gene match: 5. This CDR3 is 14 amino acids long. Germline CDR1 reads SEHNR; CDR2 reads FQNEAQ (reference sequence). CDR3 protein: CASSLGLRYNEQFF. In DNA form, the CDR3 reads TGTGCCAGCAGCCTGGGACTAAGGTACAATGAGCAGTTCTTC.

The J gene is TRBJ1-6, the V gene TRBV19, with a possible D match to TRBD1 (5 bases). V was clipped by 10 bases and J by 10 bases, with 17 bases between them. The CDR3 has 13 residues. The germline CDR1 and CDR2 sequences are LNHDA and SQIVND (reference sequence). As DNA, the CDR3 is TGTGCCACCCGCCGGCGGGGGAACTCACCCCTCCACTTT. Its protein product is CATRRRGNSPLHF.

The chain links TRBV4-2 to TRBJ2-4, with D maybe TRBD2 (5 bases). This CDR3 is built from 13 residues. Trimming left V 1 base short and J 6 bases short, with 7 bases between. CDR1 and CDR2 from the germline V gene are LGHNA and YNFKEQ. CDR3 sequence (DNA): TGTGCCAGCAGCCAAGGAGGAGGAAACATTCAGTACTTC. It is translated as CASSQGGGNIQYF.

This clone has only a few counts. V and J are TRBV5-4 and TRBJ1-2; D possibly corresponds to TRBD1 (6 bases). Germline CDR1 SGHNT, CDR2 YYREEE (reference sequence). This CDR3 contains 14 residues. V was shortened by 1 base and J by 11 bases, with 18 bases between the two germline ends. CDR3 region: CASSLRAGVDRYTF. The CDR3 DNA reads TGTGCCAGCAGCTTGCGGGCAGGGGTAGACCGTTACACCTTC.

V gene TRBV2 combines with J gene TRBJ1-2, with 9 positions matching TRBD1. The length of the CDR3 is 14 residues. CDR1 is SNHLY, CDR2 FYNNEI, per germline. Trimming took 6 bases from V and 4 from J; bases not matched to a gene: 6. CDR3 sequence reads: CASRPGQGTYGYTF. CDR3 coding DNA: TGTGCCAGCAGACCGGGACAGGGAACCTATGGCTACACCTTC.

The table lists this clone with a count of one. The chain uses TRBV5-5 and TRBJ2-7; 9 bases are a match to TRBD1. Germline assignment: CDR1 SGHKS and CDR2 YYEKEE (reference sequence). This CDR3 is built from 15 residues. V lost 4 bases, J lost 3 bases, and 8 bases stayed unmatched. CDR3 DNA sequence: TGTGCCAGCAGCAACCCGGGGACAGGGAACTACGAGCAGTACTTC. Translating gives CASSNPGTGNYEQYF.

The CDR3 DNA is TGTGCCAGCAGCCCCACTACTAGTCTGGCAACATACGAGCAGTACTTC. This gives the protein CASSPTTSLATYEQYF. V usage is TRBV2 and J usage is TRBJ2-7; a weak D match, TRBD2 (5 bases). V was clipped by 6 bases and J by 4 bases, with 22 bases between them. There are 16 residues in the CDR3. Germline V gene data show CDR1 as SNHLY and CDR2 as FYNNEI.

The CDR3, as DNA: TGTGCCAGCAGAAGACAGGATATTAATTCACCCCTCCACTTT. Translation gives CASRRQDINSPLHF. The chain recombines TRBV2 with TRBJ1-6, with D perhaps TRBD1 (6 bases). V gave up 6 bases and J gave up 6 bases, with 12 bases separating them. Germline V gives CDR1 SNHLY, CDR2 FYNNEI. This CDR3 is 14 amino acids long. Filled out from reference TRBV2 and TRBJ1-6, the complete variable domain reads EPEVTQTPSHQVTQMGQEVILRCVPISNHLYFYWYRQILGQKVEFLVSFYNNEISEKSEIFDDQFSVERPDGSNFTLKIRSTKLEDSAMYFCASRRQDINSPLHFGNGTRLTVT.

The rearrangement joins TRBV19 to TRBJ2-3; D is unresolved. Deletions cut 6 bases from V and 0 bases from J, with 10 bases between. Per germline, CDR1 LNHDA and CDR2 SQIVND (reference sequence). The CDR3 is made up of 14 amino acids. CDR3 coding DNA: TGTGCCAGTAGGGCAGAACCTAGCACAGATACGCAGTATTTT. It yields the protein CASRAEPSTDTQYF.

This clone was counted a single time. This chain connects TRBV7-6 to TRBJ1-4; TRBD1 aligns across 7 bases. Unmatched junction bases numbered 7, after V lost 5 bases and J lost 7 bases. CDR3 length: 14 residues. CDR1 SGHVS and CDR2 FNYEAQ come from the germline V gene. CDR3 sequence: CASSKSTGREKLFF. The CDR3 nucleotides read TGTGCCAGCAGCAAATCGACAGGGCGTGAAAAACTGTTTTTT.

The V call is TRBV10-2, the J call TRBJ2-1, with 8 positions matching TRBD2. CDR1 and CDR2 (germline): WSHSY, SAAADI. This CDR3 region has 16 residues. The V and J ends lost 4 bases and 5 bases, in that order; junction bases with no gene match: 10. This chain's CDR3 is CASSVAGGQINNEQFF. The CDR3 DNA reads as TGCGCCAGCAGTGTTGCGGGGGGCCAAATTAACAATGAGCAGTTCTTC.

The V call is TRBV7-2, the J call TRBJ1-5; D not certain. V was pared by 1 base and J by 4 bases, with 5 bases between. Germline CDR1 SGHTA, CDR2 FQGNSA. The CDR3 covers 13 residues. The CDR3 protein is CASSLGANQPQHF. The CDR3 region has the DNA TGTGCCAGCAGCTTAGGAGCAAATCAGCCCCAGCATTTT.

The chain combines TRBV13 with TRBJ2-1; possible D gene TRBD2, 5 bases. The CDR3 sequence is 16 residues long. CDR1 PRHDT and CDR2 FYEKMQ come from the germline V gene (reference sequence). V was trimmed by 5 bases and J by 2 bases, leaving 16 bases between them. The CDR3: CASSHPARATYNEQFF. The CDR3 DNA reads TGTGCCAGCAGCCACCCGGCGAGGGCCACCTACAATGAGCAGTTCTTC.